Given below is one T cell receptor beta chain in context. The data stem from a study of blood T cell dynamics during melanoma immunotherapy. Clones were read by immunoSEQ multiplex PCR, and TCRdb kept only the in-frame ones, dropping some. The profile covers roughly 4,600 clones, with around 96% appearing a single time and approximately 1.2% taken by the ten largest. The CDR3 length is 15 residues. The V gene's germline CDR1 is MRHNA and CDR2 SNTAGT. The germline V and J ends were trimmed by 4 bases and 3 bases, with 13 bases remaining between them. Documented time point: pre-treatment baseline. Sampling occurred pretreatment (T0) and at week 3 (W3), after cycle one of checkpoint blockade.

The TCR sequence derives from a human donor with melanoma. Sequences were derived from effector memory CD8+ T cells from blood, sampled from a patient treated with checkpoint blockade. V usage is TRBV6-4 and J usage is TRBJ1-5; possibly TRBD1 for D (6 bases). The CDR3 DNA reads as TGTGCCAGCAGTGTGCCACGGACAGACAATCAGCCCCAGCATTTT. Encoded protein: CASSVPRTDNQPQHF.